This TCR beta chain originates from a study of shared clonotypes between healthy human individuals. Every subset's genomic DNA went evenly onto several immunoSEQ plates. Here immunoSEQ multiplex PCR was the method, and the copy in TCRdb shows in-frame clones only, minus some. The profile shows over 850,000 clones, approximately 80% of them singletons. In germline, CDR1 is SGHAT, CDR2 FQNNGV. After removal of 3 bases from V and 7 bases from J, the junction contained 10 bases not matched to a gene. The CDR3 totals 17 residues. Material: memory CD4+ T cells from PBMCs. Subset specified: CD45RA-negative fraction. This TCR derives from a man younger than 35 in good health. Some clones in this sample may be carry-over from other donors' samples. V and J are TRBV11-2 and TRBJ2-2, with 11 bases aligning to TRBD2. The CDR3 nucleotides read TGTGCCAGCAGCTTGATTAGCGGGAGGGCCCTCCACGGGGAGCTGTTTTTT. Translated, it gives CASSLISGRALHGELFF.